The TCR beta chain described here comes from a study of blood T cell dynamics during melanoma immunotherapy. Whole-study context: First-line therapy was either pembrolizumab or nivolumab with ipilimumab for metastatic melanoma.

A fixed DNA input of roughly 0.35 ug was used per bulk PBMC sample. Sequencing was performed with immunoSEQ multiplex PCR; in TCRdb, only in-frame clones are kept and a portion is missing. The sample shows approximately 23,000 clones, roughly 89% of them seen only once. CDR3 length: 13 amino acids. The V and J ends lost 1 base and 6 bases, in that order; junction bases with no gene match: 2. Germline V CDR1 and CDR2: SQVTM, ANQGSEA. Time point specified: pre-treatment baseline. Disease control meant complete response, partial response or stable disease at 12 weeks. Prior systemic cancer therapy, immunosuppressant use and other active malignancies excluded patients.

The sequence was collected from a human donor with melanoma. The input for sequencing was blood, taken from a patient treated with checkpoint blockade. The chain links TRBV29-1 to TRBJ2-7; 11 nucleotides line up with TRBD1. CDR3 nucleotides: TGCAGCGTTGAAGTCGGACAGGGGGCCGAGCAGTACTTC. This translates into CSVEVGQGAEQYF.